This T cell receptor beta chain was captured in a study of early T cells in non-severe SARS-CoV-2 infection. The wider study: Sequencing was performed on bulk RNA from unsorted whole blood, leaving chains unpaired.

From the 5' RACE reads, TCRdb called clonotypes with MiXCR, one entry per CDR3 protein. In the table there are under 50,000 distinct CDR3 sequences, roughly 4.5% of which are singletons. The sample holds a few counts of this clonotype. The sequenced sample was whole blood. The sequence derives from an adult who was a healthcare worker with PCR-confirmed SARS-CoV-2 infection or an uninfected control (not recorded which).

CDR3 loop: CASNSGGPTDTQYF. DNA for the CDR3: TGTGCCAGCAATTCGGGGGGGCCCACAGATACGCAGTATTTT. The V call is TRBV11-2, the J call TRBJ2-3, with 8 bases that match TRBD2. The CDR3 spans 14 residues. V lost 7 bases, J lost 2 bases, and 5 bases stayed unmatched. Germline V gene lookup returns CDR1 SGHAT and CDR2 FQNNGV.